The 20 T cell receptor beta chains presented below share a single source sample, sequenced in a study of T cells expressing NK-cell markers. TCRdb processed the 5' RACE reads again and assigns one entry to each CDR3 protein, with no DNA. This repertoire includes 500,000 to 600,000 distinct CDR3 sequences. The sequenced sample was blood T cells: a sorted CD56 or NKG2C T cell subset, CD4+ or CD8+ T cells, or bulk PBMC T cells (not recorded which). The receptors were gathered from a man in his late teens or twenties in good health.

The CDR3 spells CAWSVSGSGNTIYF. The chain recombines TRBV30 with TRBJ1-3. Per germline, CDR1 GTSNPN and CDR2 SVGIG (reference sequence). The CDR3 is 14 residues long.

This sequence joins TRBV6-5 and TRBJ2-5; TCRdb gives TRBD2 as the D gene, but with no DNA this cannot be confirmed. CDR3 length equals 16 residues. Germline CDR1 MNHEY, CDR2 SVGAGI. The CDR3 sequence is CASSSGASGSRETQYF.

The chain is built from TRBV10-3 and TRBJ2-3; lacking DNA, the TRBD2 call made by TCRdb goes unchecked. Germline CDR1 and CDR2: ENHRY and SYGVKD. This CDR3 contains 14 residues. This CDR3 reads CAIRGLAGVDTQYF.

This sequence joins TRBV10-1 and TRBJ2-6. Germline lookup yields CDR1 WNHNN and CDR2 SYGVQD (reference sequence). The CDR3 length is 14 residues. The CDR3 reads CASSGYSGANVLTF.

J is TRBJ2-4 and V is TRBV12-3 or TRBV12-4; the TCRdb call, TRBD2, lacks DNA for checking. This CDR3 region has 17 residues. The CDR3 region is CASSLISLARAKNIQYF.

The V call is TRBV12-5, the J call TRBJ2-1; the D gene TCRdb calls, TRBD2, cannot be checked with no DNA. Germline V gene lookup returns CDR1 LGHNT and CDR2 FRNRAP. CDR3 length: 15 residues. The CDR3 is CASGFGTSGSDEQFF.

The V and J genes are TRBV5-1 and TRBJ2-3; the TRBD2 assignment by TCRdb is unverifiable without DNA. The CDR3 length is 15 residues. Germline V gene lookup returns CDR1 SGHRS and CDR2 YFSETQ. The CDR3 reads CASSRADYSTDTQYF. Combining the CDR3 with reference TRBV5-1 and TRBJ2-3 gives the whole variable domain KAGVTQTPRYLIKTRGQQVTLSCSPISGHRSVSWYQQTPGQGLQFLFEYFSETQRNKGNFPGRFSGRQFSNSRSEMNVSTLELGDSALYLCASSRADYSTDTQYFGPGTRLTVL.

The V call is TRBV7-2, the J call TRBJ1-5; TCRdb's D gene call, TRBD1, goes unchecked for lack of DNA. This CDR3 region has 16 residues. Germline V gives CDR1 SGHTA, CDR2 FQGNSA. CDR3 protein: CASSLAEGRVWQPQHF.

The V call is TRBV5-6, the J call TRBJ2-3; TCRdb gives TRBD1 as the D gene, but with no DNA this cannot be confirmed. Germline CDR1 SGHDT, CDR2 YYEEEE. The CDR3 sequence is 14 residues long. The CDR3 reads CASSQPGGPDTQYF.

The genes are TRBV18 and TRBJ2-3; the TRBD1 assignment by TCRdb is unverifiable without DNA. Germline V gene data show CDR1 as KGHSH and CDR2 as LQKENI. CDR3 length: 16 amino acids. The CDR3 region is CASSPQGHGGADTQYF.

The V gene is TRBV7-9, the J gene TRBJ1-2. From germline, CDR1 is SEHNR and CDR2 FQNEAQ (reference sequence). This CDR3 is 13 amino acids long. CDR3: CASTFEGNYGYTF.

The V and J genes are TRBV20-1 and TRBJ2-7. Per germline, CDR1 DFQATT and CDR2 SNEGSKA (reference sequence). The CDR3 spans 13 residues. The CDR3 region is CSARDRAHYEQYF.

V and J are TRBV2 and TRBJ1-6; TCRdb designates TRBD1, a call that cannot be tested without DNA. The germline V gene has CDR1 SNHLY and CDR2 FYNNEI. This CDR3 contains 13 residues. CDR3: CASSDGPGSPLHF.

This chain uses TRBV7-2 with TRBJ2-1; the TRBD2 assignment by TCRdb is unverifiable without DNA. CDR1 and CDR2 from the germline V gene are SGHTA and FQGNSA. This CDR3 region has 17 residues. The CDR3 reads CASSRRTSGWGGNEQFF.

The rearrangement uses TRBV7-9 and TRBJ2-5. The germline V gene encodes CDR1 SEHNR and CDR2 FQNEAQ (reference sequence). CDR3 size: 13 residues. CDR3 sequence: CASSLGLQETQYF. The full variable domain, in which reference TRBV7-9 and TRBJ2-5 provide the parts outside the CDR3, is DTGVSQNPRHKITKRGQNVTFRCDPISEHNRLYWYRQTLGQGPEFLTYFQNEAQLEKSRLLSDRFSAERPKGSFSTLEIQRTEQGDSAMYLCASSLGLQETQYFGPGTRLLVL.

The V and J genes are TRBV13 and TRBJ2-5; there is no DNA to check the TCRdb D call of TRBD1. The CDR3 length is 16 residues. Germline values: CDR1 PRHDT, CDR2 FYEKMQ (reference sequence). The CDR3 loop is CASSPDRGRHQETQYF.

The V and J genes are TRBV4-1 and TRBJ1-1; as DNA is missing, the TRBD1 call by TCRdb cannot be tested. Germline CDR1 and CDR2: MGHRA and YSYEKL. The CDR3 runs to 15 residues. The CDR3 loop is CASSRADRGNTEAFF.

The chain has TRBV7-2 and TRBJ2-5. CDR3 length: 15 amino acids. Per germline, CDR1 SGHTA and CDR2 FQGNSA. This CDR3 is CASSRYLGSQETQYF. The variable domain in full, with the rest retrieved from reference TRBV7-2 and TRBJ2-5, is GAGVSQSPSNKVTEKGKDVELRCDPISGHTALYWYRQSLGQGLEFLIYFQGNSAPDKSGLPSDRFSAERTGGSVSTLTIQRTQQEDSAVYLCASSRYLGSQETQYFGPGTRLLVL.

CDR3 loop: CASSSPTEDNEQFF. V and J are TRBV5-5 and TRBJ2-1; TCRdb lists TRBD1, though no DNA is available to test this call. CDR1 is SGHKS, CDR2 YYEKEE, per germline (reference sequence). This CDR3 is 14 amino acids long.

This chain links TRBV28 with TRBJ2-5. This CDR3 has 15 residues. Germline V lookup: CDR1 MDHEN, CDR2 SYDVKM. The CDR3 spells CASSLSGRYQETQYF. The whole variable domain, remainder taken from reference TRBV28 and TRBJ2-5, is DVKVTQSSRYLVKRTGEKVFLECVQDMDHENMFWYRQDPGLGLRLIYFSYDVKMKEKGDIPEGYSVSREKKERFSLILESASTNQTSMYLCASSLSGRYQETQYFGPGTRLLVL.